The TCR beta chain described here comes from a study of blood T cell repertoires in COVID-19. Study-level information: T cells, B-cell-depleted T cells, or PBMCs supplied cDNA or gDNA.

Profiling relied on immunoSEQ multiplex PCR, and the TCRdb table lists in-frame clones only, not all of them. This sample has 95,000 to 150,000 clones, with approximately 90% found just once. V dropped 10 bases and J dropped 3; count of bases not matched to a gene: 2. The CDR3 is made up of 12 amino acids. CDR1 is ENHRY, CDR2 SYGVKD, per germline. J is TRBJ2-7 and V is TRBV10-3, with 11 bases matching TRBD2. This TCR derives from an elderly woman with acute or convalescent COVID-19. Input material: peripheral blood. The chain's CDR3 is CATGTSGYEQYF. The CDR3, as DNA: TGTGCCACCGGGACTAGCGGCTACGAGCAGTACTTC.